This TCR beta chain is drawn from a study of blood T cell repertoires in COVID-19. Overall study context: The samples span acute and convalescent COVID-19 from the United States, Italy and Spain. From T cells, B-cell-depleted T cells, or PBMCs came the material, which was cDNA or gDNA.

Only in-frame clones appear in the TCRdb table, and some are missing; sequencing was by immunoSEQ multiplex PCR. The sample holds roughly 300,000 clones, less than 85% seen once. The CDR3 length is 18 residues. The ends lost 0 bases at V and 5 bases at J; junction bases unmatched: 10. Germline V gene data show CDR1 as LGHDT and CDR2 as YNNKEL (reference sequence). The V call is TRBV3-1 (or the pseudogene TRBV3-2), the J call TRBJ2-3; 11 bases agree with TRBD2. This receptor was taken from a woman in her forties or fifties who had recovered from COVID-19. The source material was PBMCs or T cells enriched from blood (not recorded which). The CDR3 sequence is CASSQEGRLAGRVDTQYF. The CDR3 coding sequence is TGTGCCAGCAGCCAAGAGGGGAGACTAGCGGGACGAGTAGATACGCAGTATTTT.